A selection of T cell receptor beta chains follows, all from one sample in a study of cytomegalovirus exposure and HLA in healthy donors. The assay was immunoSEQ multiplex PCR, and TCRdb's table has in-frame clones only and misses some. The sample consists of 150,000 to 200,000 clones, roughly 85% of them appearing once. Sequencing was done on a sample of PBMCs. These receptors came from a woman in her forties in good health and CMV-seronegative. The CDR3 runs from the conserved cysteine through the conserved F or W. The order of the fields is D gene, clone size, J gene, CDR3 length, V gene, CDR3 DNA, CDR3 protein. The D gene is left open where the match is weak. Clone size appears in some rows only: once, few, many, or a class for an expanded clone.

TRBD1	.	TRBJ2-2	14	TRBV5-6	TGTGCCAGCAGCCCCGACAGGGTGGCCGGGGAGCTGTTTTTT	CASSPDRVAGELFF
.	few	TRBJ1-1	15	TRBV19	TGTGCCAGTAGTATCTTGGGATCGGGGGACACTGAAGCTTTCTTT	CASSILGSGDTEAFF
.	.	TRBJ2-5	14	TRBV29-1	TGCAGCGTCGCCCCCCCGGGACTCCAAGAGACCCAGTACTTC	CSVAPPGLQETQYF
TRBD1	.	TRBJ1-4	13	TRBV6-1	TGTGCCAGCAGTGAATTCGGGACAGGGGAACTGTTTTTT	CASSEFGTGELFF
.	.	TRBJ1-4	13	TRBV11-3	TGTGCCAGCAGCTTAGGGGCAGGGGTCAAGCTGTTTTTT	CASSLGAGVKLFF
.	.	TRBJ1-1	14	TRBV27	TGTGCCAGCAGTTTAATTTCAGGGAACACTGAAGCTTTCTTT	CASSLISGNTEAFF
.	.	TRBJ2-5	14	TRBV4-2	TGTGCCAGCAGCCAAGGGTTACAGCAAGAGACCCAGTACTTC	CASSQGLQQETQYF
TRBD1	.	TRBJ1-5	15	TRBV19	TGTGCCAGTAGTATGGGACAGGGGAGCAATCAGCCCCAGCATTTT	CASSMGQGSNQPQHF
.	.	TRBJ1-1	11	TRBV6-5	TGTGCCAGCACCCTGGGCGCTGAAGCTTTCTTT	CASTLGAEAFF
.	.	TRBJ2-3	14	TRBV2	TGTGCCAGCAGTGCGCGGGACCGCACAGATACGCAGTATTTT	CASSARDRTDTQYF
.	few	TRBJ1-2	15	TRBV30	TGTGCCTGGAGTGTACGGGACACAGCTAACTATGGCTACACCTTC	CAWSVRDTANYGYTF
.	.	TRBJ1-5	15	TRBV27	TGTGCCAGCAGTCAAAGGGGGGGCTATCATCAGCCCCAGCATTTT	CASSQRGGYHQPQHF
.	.	TRBJ1-5	14	TRBV27	TGTGCCAGCAGTTACCGGGACACCAATCAGCCCCAGCATTTT	CASSYRDTNQPQHF
.	.	TRBJ1-2	16	TRBV4-2	TGTGCCAGCAGCCAAGGCGCCTCGGACAAAAACTATGGCTACACCTTC	CASSQGASDKNYGYTF
TRBD2	.	TRBJ2-7	14	TRBV29-1	TGCAGCGTCAATGGACTAGCGGGTGTCTACGAGCAGTACTTC	CSVNGLAGVYEQYF
.	.	TRBJ2-1	15	TRBV5-1	TGCGCCAGCAGCTTGGACTCCGCCGACTACAATGAGCAGTTCTTC	CASSLDSADYNEQFF
.	.	TRBJ1-2	15	TRBV5-4	TGTGCCAGCAGCCCTACGGGGGGATTCAACTATGGCTACACCTTC	CASSPTGGFNYGYTF
.	.	TRBJ1-1	13	TRBV2	TGTGCCAGCGGGGGACAAAGGAACACTGAAGCTTTCTTT	CASGGQRNTEAFF
TRBD1	.	TRBJ1-1	14	TRBV5-1	TGCGCCAGCAGCTCCTTGACAGGGCCTACTGAAGCTTTCTTT	CASSSLTGPTEAFF
TRBD2	.	TRBJ2-1	17	TRBV5-1	TGCGCCAGCAGCTCCTTTGGGGGCGGGGGGGCGTTAAATGAGCAGTTCTTC	CASSSFGGGGALNEQFF
.	.	TRBJ2-7	10	TRBV28	TGTGCCAGCAGGATGAACGAGCAGTACTTC	CASRMNEQYF
TRBD2	.	TRBJ2-1	15	TRBV6-5	TGTGCCAGCAGTTCTCCGGGGACTACCTACAATGAGCAGTTCTTC	CASSSPGTTYNEQFF
.	few	TRBJ2-1	16	TRBV4-1	TGCGCCAGCAGCCAAGTACGGACTATCCAGGGGGATGAGCAGTTCTTC	CASSQVRTIQGDEQFF
TRBD1	.	TRBJ1-2	15	TRBV5-8	TGTGCCAGCAGCCTTGACAGGGAACTTAACTATGGCTACACCTTC	CASSLDRELNYGYTF
TRBD1	.	TRBJ1-2	14	TRBV19	TGTGCCAGTACCCGGGACAGGGTAAACTATGGCTACACCTTC	CASTRDRVNYGYTF
.	.	TRBJ2-3	16	TRBV15	TGTGCCACCAGCAGAGATTATGGAGGGCGGGGAGATACGCAGTATTTT	CATSRDYGGRGDTQYF
.	.	TRBJ1-5	15	TRBV19	TGTGCCAGTAGTATAGATAGTGGTTCACGGGATTCCCAGCATTTT	CASSIDSGSRDSQHF
.	.	TRBJ1-3	13	TRBV6-4	TGTGCCAGCAGTGCGTCCTCTGGAAACACCATATATTTT	CASSASSGNTIYF
.	once	TRBJ2-1	14	TRBV9	TGTGCCAGCAGACCCTCGGAGAGCTACAATGAGCAGTTCTTC	CASRPSESYNEQFF
TRBD1	few	TRBJ2-4	19	TRBV19	TGTGCCAGTAGTACGAGGACAGGGGGCGCCCAACTAGCCAAAAACATTCAGTACTTC	CASSTRTGGAQLAKNIQYF
.	once	TRBJ1-2	12	TRBV28	TGTGCCAGCGCGGGCGTTCGATCTGGCTACACCTTC	CASAGVRSGYTF
TRBD2	.	TRBJ2-5	16	TRBV28	TGTGCCAGCAGTTCCTTCCGGGCGGGAGTGGCAGAGACCCAGTACTTC	CASSSFRAGVAETQYF
TRBD1	.	TRBJ1-1	14	TRBV5-1	TGCGCCAGCAGCTTACGGACAGGGGGCACTGAAGCTTTCTTT	CASSLRTGGTEAFF
.	once	TRBJ1-1	16	TRBV30	TGTGCCTGGGTCCCGATCGCGAGGGCTGCGAACACTGAAGCTTTCTTT	CAWVPIARAANTEAFF
TRBD2	.	TRBJ2-7	15	TRBV6-5	TGTGCCAGCAGTTACTTCGGGAGGGGGGCAGGGGAGCAGTACTTC	CASSYFGRGAGEQYF
.	once	TRBJ1-3	17	TRBV18	TGTGCCAGCTCACCAAGGGAGGGGCGAAGCTCTGGAAACACCATATATTTT	CASSPREGRSSGNTIYF
.	.	TRBJ1-2	12	TRBV6-5	TGTGCCAGCAGAGAGGACAGCTATGGCTACACCTTC	CASREDSYGYTF
.	.	TRBJ2-2	16	TRBV13	TGTGCCAGCAGCTTAGGTTACAGCCTGAACACCGGGGAGCTGTTTTTT	CASSLGYSLNTGELFF